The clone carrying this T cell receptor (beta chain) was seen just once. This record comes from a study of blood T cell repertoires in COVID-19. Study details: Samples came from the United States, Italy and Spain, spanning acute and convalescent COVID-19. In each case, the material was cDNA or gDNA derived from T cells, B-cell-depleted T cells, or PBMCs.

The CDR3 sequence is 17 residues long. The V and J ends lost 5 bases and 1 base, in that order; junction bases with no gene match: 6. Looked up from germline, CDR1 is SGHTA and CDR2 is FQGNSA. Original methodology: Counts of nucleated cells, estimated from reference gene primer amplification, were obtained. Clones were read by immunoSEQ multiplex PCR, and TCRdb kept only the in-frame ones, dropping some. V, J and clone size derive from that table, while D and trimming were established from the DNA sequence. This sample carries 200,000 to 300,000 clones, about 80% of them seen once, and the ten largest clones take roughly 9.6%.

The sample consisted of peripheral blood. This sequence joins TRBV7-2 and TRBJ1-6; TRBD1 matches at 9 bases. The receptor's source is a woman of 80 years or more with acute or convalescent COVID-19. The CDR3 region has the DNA TGTGCCAGCAGCCGTACAGGGGGCCTATCCTATAATTCACCCCTCCACTTT. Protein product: CASSRTGGLSYNSPLHF.